The sample holds many counts of the clone carrying this TCR beta chain. Antigen: not known. The source of the sample is a study of metastatic and nonmetastatic thyroid tumors. Study-wide context: It was across blood and tumor or nodule tissue from malignant and benign thyroid patients that repertoires were compared. Study conclusions and caveats: In blood and tumor, TCR beta diversity was reportedly significantly higher in malignant thyroid tumors than in benign nodules.

In the authors' workflow: It was from CDR3 differences across clinicopathological groups that a distant-metastasis classifier for papillary thyroid cancer was built. MiXCR was used by TCRdb to re-call the PCR reads. What appears here as the V and J calls and clone size reflects TCRdb's work, not the paper's. The sample yields 24,000 or so clones, around 20% seen once. This CDR3 is built from 14 residues. CDR1 is SGDLS and CDR2 is YYNGEE in the germline V gene. Trimming took off 0 bases at V and 3 bases at J, with 7 bases between the two ends. Among the patients, none had received any treatment before thyroid surgery.

The TCR originated in a male donor with papillary thyroid cancer or a benign thyroid nodule (not recorded which). Some clones in this sample may be carry-over from other donors' samples. The chain couples TRBV9 to TRBJ1-5, with D tentatively TRBD1 (6 bases). Specimen: blood. This chain's CDR3 is CASSVGGANQPQHF. Written as DNA, the CDR3 is TGTGCCAGCAGCGTAGGGGGGGCCAATCAGCCCCAGCATTTT.